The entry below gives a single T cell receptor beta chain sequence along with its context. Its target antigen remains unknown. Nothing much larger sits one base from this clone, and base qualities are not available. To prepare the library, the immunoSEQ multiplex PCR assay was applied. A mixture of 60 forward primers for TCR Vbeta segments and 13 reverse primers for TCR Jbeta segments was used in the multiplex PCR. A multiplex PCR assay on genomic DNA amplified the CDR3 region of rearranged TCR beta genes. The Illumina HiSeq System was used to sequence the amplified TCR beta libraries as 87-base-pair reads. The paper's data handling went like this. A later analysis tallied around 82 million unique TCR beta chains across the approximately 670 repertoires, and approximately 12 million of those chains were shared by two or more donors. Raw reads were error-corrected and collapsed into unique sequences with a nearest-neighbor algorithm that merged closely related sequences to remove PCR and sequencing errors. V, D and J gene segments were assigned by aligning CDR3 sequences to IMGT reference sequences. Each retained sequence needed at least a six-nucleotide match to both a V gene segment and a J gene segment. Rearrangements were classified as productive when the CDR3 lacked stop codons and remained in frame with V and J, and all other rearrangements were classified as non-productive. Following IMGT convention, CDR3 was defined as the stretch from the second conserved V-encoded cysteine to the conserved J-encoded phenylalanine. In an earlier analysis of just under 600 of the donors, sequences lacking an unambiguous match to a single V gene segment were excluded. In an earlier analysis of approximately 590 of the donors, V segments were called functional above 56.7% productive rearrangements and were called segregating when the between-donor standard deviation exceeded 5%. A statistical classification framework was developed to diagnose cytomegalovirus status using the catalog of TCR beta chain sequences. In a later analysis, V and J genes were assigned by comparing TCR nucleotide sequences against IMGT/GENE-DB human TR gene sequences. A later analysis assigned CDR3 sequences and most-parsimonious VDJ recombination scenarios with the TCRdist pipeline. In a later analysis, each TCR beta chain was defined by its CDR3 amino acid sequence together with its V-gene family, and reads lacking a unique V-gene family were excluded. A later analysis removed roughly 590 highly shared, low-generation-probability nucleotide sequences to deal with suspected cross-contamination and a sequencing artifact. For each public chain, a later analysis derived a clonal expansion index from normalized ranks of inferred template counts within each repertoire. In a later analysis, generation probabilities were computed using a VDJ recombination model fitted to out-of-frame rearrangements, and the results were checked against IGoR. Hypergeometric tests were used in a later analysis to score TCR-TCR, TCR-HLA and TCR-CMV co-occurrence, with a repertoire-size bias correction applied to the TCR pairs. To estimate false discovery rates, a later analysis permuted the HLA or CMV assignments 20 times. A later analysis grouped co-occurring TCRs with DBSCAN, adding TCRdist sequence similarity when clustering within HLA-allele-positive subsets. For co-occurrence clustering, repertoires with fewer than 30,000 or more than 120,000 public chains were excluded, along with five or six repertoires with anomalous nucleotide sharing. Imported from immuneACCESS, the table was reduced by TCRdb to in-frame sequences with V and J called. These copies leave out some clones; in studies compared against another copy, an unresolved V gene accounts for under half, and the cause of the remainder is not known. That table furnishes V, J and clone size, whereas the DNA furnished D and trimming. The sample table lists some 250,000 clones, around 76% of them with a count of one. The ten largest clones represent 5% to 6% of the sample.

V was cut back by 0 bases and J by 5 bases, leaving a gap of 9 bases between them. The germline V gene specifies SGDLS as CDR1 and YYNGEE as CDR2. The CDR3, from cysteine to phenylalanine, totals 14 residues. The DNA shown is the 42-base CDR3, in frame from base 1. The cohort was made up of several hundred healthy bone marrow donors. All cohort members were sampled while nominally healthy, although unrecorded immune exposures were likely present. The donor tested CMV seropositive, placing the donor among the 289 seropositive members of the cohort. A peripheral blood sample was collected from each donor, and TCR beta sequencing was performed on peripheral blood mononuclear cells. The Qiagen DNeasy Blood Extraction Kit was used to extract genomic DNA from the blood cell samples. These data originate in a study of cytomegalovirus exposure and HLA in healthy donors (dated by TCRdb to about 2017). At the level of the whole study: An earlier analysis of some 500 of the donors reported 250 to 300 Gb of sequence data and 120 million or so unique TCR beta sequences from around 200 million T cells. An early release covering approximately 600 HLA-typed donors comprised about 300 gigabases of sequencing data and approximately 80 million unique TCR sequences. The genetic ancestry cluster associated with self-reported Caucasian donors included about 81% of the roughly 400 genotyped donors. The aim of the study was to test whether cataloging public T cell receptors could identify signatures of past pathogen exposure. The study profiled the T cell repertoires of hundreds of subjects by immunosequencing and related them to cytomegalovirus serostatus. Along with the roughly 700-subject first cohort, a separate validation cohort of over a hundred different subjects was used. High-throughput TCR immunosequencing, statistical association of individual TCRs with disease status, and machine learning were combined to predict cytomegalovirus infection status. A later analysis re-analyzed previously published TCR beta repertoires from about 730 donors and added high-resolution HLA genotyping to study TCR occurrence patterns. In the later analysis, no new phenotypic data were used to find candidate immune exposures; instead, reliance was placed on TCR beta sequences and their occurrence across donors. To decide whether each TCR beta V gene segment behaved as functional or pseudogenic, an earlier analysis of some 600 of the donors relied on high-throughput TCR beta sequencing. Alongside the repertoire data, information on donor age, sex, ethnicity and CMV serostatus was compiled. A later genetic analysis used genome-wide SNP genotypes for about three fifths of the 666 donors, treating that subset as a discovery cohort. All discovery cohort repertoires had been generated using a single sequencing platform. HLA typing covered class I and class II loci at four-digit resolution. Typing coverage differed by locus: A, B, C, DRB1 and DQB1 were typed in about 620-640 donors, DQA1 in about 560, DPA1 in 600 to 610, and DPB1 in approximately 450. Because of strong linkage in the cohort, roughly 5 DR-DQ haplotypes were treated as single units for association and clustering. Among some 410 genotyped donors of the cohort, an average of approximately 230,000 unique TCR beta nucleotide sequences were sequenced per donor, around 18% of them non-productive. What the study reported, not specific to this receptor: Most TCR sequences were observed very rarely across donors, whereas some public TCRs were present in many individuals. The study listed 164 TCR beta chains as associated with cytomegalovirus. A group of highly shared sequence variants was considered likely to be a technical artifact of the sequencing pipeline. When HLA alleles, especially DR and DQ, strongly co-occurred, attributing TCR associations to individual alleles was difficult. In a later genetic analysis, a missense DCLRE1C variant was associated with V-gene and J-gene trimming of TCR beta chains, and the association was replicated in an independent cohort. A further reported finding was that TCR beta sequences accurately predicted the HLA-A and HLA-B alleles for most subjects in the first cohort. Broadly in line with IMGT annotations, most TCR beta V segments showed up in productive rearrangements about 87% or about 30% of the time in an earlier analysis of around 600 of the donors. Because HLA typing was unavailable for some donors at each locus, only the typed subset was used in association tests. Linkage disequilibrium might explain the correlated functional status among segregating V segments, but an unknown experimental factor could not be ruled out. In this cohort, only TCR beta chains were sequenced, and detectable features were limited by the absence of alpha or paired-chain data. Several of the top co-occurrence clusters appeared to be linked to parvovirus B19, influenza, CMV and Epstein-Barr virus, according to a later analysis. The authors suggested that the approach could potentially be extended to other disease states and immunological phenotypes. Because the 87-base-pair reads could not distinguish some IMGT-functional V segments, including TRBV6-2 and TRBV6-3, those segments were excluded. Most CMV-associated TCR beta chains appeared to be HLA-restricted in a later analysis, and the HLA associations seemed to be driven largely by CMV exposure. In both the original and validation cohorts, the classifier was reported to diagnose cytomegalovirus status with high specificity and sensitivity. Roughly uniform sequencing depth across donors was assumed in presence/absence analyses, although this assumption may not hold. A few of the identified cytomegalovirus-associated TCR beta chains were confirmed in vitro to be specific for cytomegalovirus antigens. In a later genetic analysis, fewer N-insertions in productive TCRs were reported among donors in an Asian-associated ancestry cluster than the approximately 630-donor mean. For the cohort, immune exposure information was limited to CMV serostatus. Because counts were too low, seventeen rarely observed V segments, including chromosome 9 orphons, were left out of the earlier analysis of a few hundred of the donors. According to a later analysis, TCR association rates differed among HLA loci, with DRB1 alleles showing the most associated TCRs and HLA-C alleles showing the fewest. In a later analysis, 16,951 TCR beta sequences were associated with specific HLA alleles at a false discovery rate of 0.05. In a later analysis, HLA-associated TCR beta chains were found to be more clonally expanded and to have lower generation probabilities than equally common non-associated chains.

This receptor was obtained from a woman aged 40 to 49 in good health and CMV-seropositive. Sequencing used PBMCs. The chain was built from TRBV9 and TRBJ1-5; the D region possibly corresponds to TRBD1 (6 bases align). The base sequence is TGTGCCAGCAGCGTAGGTAGGACAGATCAGCCCCAGCATTTT. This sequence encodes CASSVGRTDQPQHF.